This TCR beta chain was recorded in a study of T cells in Graves' hyperthyroidism and ophthalmopathy. As for the study in general: At the time of initial diagnosis and before any treatment, peripheral blood was collected. Points from the study as a whole: The model's output predicted ophthalmopathy at a median of around 7 months prior to onset.

Amplified regions were TCR beta CDR3 sequences from RNA transcripts. HTBI primers drove first-round RT-PCR of the TCR CDR3. TCRdb re-called the multiplex PCR reads with MiXCR, one entry per CDR3 protein. Of 600,000 to 750,000 distinct CDR3 sequences listed, 15% to 20% were seen once; the top ten hold 15%. This clonotype appeared many times. Its specificity is not known. This TCR was recovered from a man aged 50 to 59 with Graves' hyperthyroidism. The specimen was blood.

CDR3 nucleotides: TGTGCCATCAGTGAACAGGGCGAGTATTATGGCTACACCTTC. Translated, it gives CAISEQGEYYGYTF. The chain carries TRBV10-3 and TRBJ1-2, with D perhaps TRBD1 (6 bases). Germline values: CDR1 ENHRY, CDR2 SYGVKD. Deletions cut 3 bases from V and 5 bases from J, with 13 bases between. The CDR3 is 14 amino acids.